The 23 T cell receptor beta chains below all came from one sample that was sequenced in a study of OX40 agonist ivuxolimab in advanced cancers. Profiling relied on immunoSEQ multiplex PCR, and the TCRdb table lists in-frame clones only, not all of them. The table records 65,000 to 95,000 clones, more than 85% of them present only once. The sequenced sample was CD4+ or CD8+ T cells sorted from blood, obtained in a trial of the OX40 agonist ivuxolimab. The receptors were gathered from an adult with an advanced solid tumor such as melanoma, head and neck, liver or kidney cancer.

The chain links TRBV7-2 to TRBJ2-7; 8 nucleotides line up with TRBD2. The V gene's germline CDR1 is SGHTA and CDR2 FQGNSA. The CDR3 has 14 residues. After removal of 5 bases from V and 0 bases from J, the junction contained 3 bases not matched to a gene. The CDR3 is CASSPGLASYEQYF. The CDR3 DNA is TGTGCCAGCAGCCCAGGACTAGCCTCCTACGAGCAGTACTTC.

The V and J genes are TRBV28 and TRBJ2-7, with 9 bases identical to TRBD1. The CDR3 has 15 residues. The junction had 6 bases not matched to a gene; V was cut back by 6 bases and J by 0 bases. Germline V gives CDR1 MDHEN, CDR2 SYDVKM. Here the CDR3 reads CASRSGTGSSYEQYF. The CDR3 DNA is TGTGCCAGCAGATCCGGGACAGGGAGCTCCTACGAGCAGTACTTC.

The V call is TRBV25-1, the J call TRBJ2-3; TRBD2 matches at 9 bases. Germline lookup yields CDR1 MGHDK and CDR2 SYGVNS. V lost 6 bases, J lost 4 bases, and 11 bases stayed unmatched. The CDR3 length is 16 residues. DNA of the CDR3: TGTGCCAGCAGGGGGAAAAAAGGACTAGCGTCAGATACGCAGTATTTT. It specifies CASRGKKGLASDTQYF.

J is TRBJ2-1 and V is TRBV7-8; TRBD1 or TRBD2 may be the D gene (5 bases each). Trimming left V 5 bases short and J 6 bases short, with 11 bases between. Germline V gives CDR1 SGHVS, CDR2 FQNEAQ. This CDR3 is built from 13 residues. The CDR3 DNA reads as TGTGCCAGCAGCCCCCCTGGGGGCAATGAGCAGTTCTTC. It specifies CASSPPGGNEQFF.

The chain joins TRBV7-8 to TRBJ2-7; possible D gene TRBD1, 6 bases. Trimming took 2 bases from V and 4 from J, leaving 12 bases between them. This CDR3 is 14 amino acids long. Germline CDR1 SGHVS, CDR2 FQNEAQ. CDR3 in DNA: TGTGCCAGCAGCTTACAGACAGGACTTTACGAGCAGTACTTC. It yields the protein CASSLQTGLYEQYF.

Written as DNA, the CDR3 is TGTGCCAGTAGTAATGTCCCCTCTGGGGCCAACGTCCTGACTTTC. Its protein product is CASSNVPSGANVLTF. J is TRBJ2-6 and V is TRBV19; no firm D call. V was trimmed by 4 bases and J by 0 bases, leaving 7 bases between them. Germline loops: CDR1 LNHDA, CDR2 SQIVND (reference sequence). The CDR3 has 15 residues.

The chain carries TRBV9 and TRBJ2-3, with D maybe TRBD2 (5 bases). Trimming cost V 4 bases and J 0 bases, with 15 bases left between them. This CDR3 region has 16 residues. CDR1 and CDR2 from the germline V gene are SGDLS and YYNGEE. CDR3 residues: CASSPRAGLSTDTQYF. As DNA, the CDR3 is TGTGCCAGCAGCCCGAGAGCCGGACTTAGCACAGATACGCAGTATTTT.

V usage is TRBV10-2 and J usage is TRBJ1-2, with no clear D. Trimming shortened V by 6 bases and J by 1 base, and 9 bases separated the two germline ends. Germline V gene sequence: CDR1 WSHSY, CDR2 SAAADI. CDR3 length equals 13 residues. The CDR3 region has the DNA TGCGCCAGCAGACCCGGGAGTAACTATGGCTACACCTTC. This encodes CASRPGSNYGYTF.

The V and J genes are TRBV5-1 and TRBJ2-3, with D perhaps given as TRBD1 or TRBD2 (5 bases each). Germline CDR1 and CDR2: SGHRS and YFSETQ. The CDR3 totals 14 residues. The V and J ends lost 3 bases and 6 bases respectively, with 14 bases between them. The CDR3 protein is CASSSSGTPDTQYF. CDR3 coding DNA: TGCGCCAGCAGCTCGTCCGGGACCCCGGATACGCAGTATTTT.

The V call is TRBV7-3, the J call TRBJ2-1; 9 bases line up with TRBD2. Germline CDR1 is SGHTA and CDR2 is FQGTGA. V shed 5 bases and J 7 bases; nucleotides not matched to a gene: 6. The CDR3 runs to 14 residues. CDR3 DNA sequence: TGTGCCAGCAGCCCCGGGACTAGCAGGAATGAGCAGTTCTTC. Its protein product is CASSPGTSRNEQFF.

V gene TRBV29-1 combines with J gene TRBJ2-7; TRBD2 agrees at 7 bases. J gave up 5 bases and V 0 bases, and 7 bases lay outside the gene matches. Per the germline V gene, CDR1 is SQVTM and CDR2 is ANQGSEA. This CDR3 spans 14 amino acids. The CDR3 DNA sequence: TGCAGCGTTGAAGAGGGAGTCGGGACTAACGAGCAGTACTTC. Its protein is CSVEEGVGTNEQYF.

The gene calls are TRBV5-8 and TRBJ2-5; unclear D gene. The V end lost 2 bases, the J end lost 3 bases, and 8 bases lay between the germline ends. CDR1 SGHTS and CDR2 YDEGEE come from the germline V gene. The CDR3 has 13 residues. This chain's CDR3 is CASSFQREETQYF. Written as DNA, the CDR3 is TGTGCCAGCAGCTTCCAGCGAGAAGAGACCCAGTACTTC.

This chain joins TRBV19 and TRBJ1-5; D ambiguous. Deletions cut 3 bases from V and 6 bases from J, with 12 bases between. Germline CDR1 and CDR2: LNHDA and SQIVND (reference sequence). The CDR3 has 14 residues. The CDR3 bases are TGTGCCAGTAGTATTTCTTCGTCTGGTCAGCCCCAGCATTTT. Protein product: CASSISSSGQPQHF. Based on the CDR3 plus reference TRBV19 and TRBJ1-5, the full variable domain is DGGITQSPKYLFRKEGQNVTLSCEQNLNHDAMYWYRQDPGQGLRLIYYSQIVNDFQKGDIAEGYSVSREKKESFPLTVTSAQKNPTAFYLCASSISSSGQPQHFGDGTRLSIL.

This rearrangement joins TRBV7-9 to TRBJ2-1, with D maybe TRBD2 (7 bases). CDR1 and CDR2 (germline): SEHNR, FQNEAQ (reference sequence). V gave up 5 bases and J gave up 4 bases, with 21 bases separating them. The CDR3 is 17 amino acids. The CDR3 region has the DNA TGTGCCAGCAGCCCCCCGGGGGGCGGGACCTCATACAATGAGCAGTTCTTC. This codes for CASSPPGGGTSYNEQFF.

The V and J genes are TRBV5-1 and TRBJ1-2; 7 nucleotides match TRBD1. The junction had 12 bases not matched to a gene; V was cut back by 4 bases and J by 6 bases. Germline-derived CDR1 and CDR2 are SGHRS and YFSETQ. The CDR3 has 15 amino acids. The CDR3 DNA follows: TGCGCCAGCAGCCCATGGAGCCAGGGGGGAAATGGCTACACCTTC. Protein product: CASSPWSQGGNGYTF. Combining the CDR3 with reference TRBV5-1 and TRBJ1-2 gives the whole variable domain KAGVTQTPRYLIKTRGQQVTLSCSPISGHRSVSWYQQTPGQGLQFLFEYFSETQRNKGNFPGRFSGRQFSNSRSEMNVSTLELGDSALYLCASSPWSQGGNGYTFGSGTRLTVV.

The J gene is TRBJ2-7, the V gene TRBV15; TRBD2 is a possible D gene (6 bases). Germline CDR1 reads LNHNV; CDR2 reads YYDKDF (reference sequence). The CDR3 loop spans 16 amino acids. With 0 bases removed from V and 2 bases from J, the gap between germline ends came to 14 bases. The CDR3 region is CATSRDLTSRPYEQYF. Written as DNA, the CDR3 is TGTGCCACCAGCAGAGATCTAACTAGCAGGCCCTACGAGCAGTACTTC. The entire variable domain, with the rest obtained from reference TRBV15 and TRBJ2-7, is as follows: DAMVIQNPRYQVTQFGKPVTLSCSQTLNHNVMYWYQQKSSQAPKLLFHYYDKDFNNEADTPDNFQSRRPNTSFCFLDIRSPGLGDTAMYLCATSRDLTSRPYEQYFGPGTRLTVT.

The DNA of the CDR3 is TGTGCCAGCAGCCCGGGGGGGCACACTGCCTACAATGAGCAGTTCTTC. Residues: CASSPGGHTAYNEQFF. The V call is TRBV28, the J call TRBJ2-1; 8 nucleotides align to TRBD2. CDR1 is MDHEN, CDR2 SYDVKM, per germline. CDR3 length equals 16 residues. J lost 2 bases, V lost 6 bases, and 9 bases had no gene match.

The chain combines TRBV9 with TRBJ2-2; a weak D match, TRBD1 (5 bases). The ends were cut back, 5 bases at V and 5 bases at J, with 10 bases in the middle. The CDR3 length is 13 residues. The germline gives CDR1 SGDLS, CDR2 YYNGEE. Here the CDR3 DNA reads TGTGCCAGCAGTATGCAGGGTACCGGGGAGCTGTTTTTT. This encodes CASSMQGTGELFF. Full variable domain (remainder filled in from reference TRBV9 and TRBJ2-2): DSGVTQTPKHLITATGQRVTLRCSPRSGDLSVYWYQQSLDQGLQFLIQYYNGEERAKGNILERFSAQQFPDLHSELNLSSLELGDSALYFCASSMQGTGELFFGEGSRLTVL.

This chain uses TRBV19 with TRBJ2-1, with D perhaps being TRBD1 or TRBD2 (5 bases each). In germline, CDR1 is LNHDA, CDR2 SQIVND (reference sequence). The V end was cut by 6 bases, the J end by 0 bases, with 12 bases between. The length of the CDR3 is 15 residues. CDR3: CASSRDGYSYNEQFF. CDR3 nucleotide sequence: TGTGCCAGTAGCCGGGACGGCTACTCCTACAATGAGCAGTTCTTC.

V usage is TRBV19 and J usage is TRBJ2-1, with 7 bases aligning to TRBD1. The CDR3 is 15 amino acids. The trim removed 7 bases at V and 3 bases at J, leaving 9 bases unmatched. CDR1 is LNHDA, CDR2 SQIVND, per germline (reference sequence). The CDR3 nucleotides are TGTGCCAGTACCCTCCAGGGGACAGTCTACAATGAGCAGTTCTTC. Its protein product is CASTLQGTVYNEQFF.

This clone was seen only once. CDR3 sequence (DNA): TGTGCCAGCAGTGGGGGTTTTCCCTACGAGCAGTACTTC. Protein product: CASSGGFPYEQYF. The chain employs TRBV25-1 and TRBJ2-7, with D uncertain. Trimming took 4 bases from V and 2 from J, leaving 9 bases between them. CDR3 length equals 13 residues. Germline V lookup: CDR1 MGHDK, CDR2 SYGVNS.

The chain combines TRBV29-1 with TRBJ1-1; D not certain. Trimming cost V 7 bases and J 1 base, with 10 bases left between them. The CDR3 is 12 amino acids. Germline CDR1 SQVTM, CDR2 ANQGSEA. CDR3 residues: CSALRWNTEAFF. CDR3 nucleotides: TGCAGCGCCTTAAGGTGGAACACTGAAGCTTTCTTT. Variable domain in full (rest from reference TRBV29-1 and TRBJ1-1): SAVISQKPSRDICQRGTSLTIQCQVDSQVTMMFWYRQQPGQSLTLIATANQGSEATYESGFVIDKFPISRPNLTFSTLTVSNMSPEDSSIYLCSALRWNTEAFFGQGTRLTVV.

This rearrangement joins TRBV7-2 to TRBJ2-6; tentative D call: TRBD2 (6 bases). CDR1 and CDR2 from the germline V gene are SGHTA and FQGNSA. Between the trimmed V and J ends, which lost 5 bases and 8 bases, there was a span of 22 bases. This CDR3 has 17 amino acids. CDR3 protein: CASSPPHAGRGTNVLTF. The DNA for the CDR3 is TGTGCCAGCAGCCCACCCCATGCGGGACGAGGGACCAACGTCCTGACTTTC.